Listed below are T cell receptor beta chains from one sample, sequenced in a study of shared clonotypes between healthy human individuals. Assay used: immunoSEQ multiplex PCR; TCRdb lists only in-frame clones, some missing. The table has 150,000 to 200,000 clones, roughly 70% seen once. Sequencing was performed on memory CD4+ T cells sorted from blood. The receptor source for this set is a man aged 25 to 45 in good health. The CDR3 runs from the conserved cysteine through the conserved F or W. D genes are given only for firm matches. The listing skips clone size in some rows; elsewhere it reads once, few, many or a size class.

cdr3_aa,cdr3_nt,d_call,j_call,v_call,clone_size
CASSRLAGGKTDTQYF,TGTGCCAGCTCAAGACTAGCGGGAGGGAAAACAGATACGCAGTATTTT,TRBD2,TRBJ2-3,TRBV18,few
CASTPGGAEETQYF,TGTGCCAGCACCCCTGGGGGGGCTGAAGAGACCCAGTACTTC,.,TRBJ2-5,TRBV28,.
CASALAGSYNEQFF,TGTGCCAGCGCGCTAGCGGGCTCCTACAATGAGCAGTTCTTC,TRBD2,TRBJ2-1,TRBV7-8,.
CASGRWDASWQYF,TGCGCCAGTGGGCGTTGGGACGCCAGTTGGCAGTACTTC,.,TRBJ2-7,TRBV5-1,few
CASSFVSPGEQFF,TGTGCCAGCAGCTTCGTTTCCCCCGGTGAGCAGTTCTTC,.,TRBJ2-1,TRBV11-2,.
CASSLAGDSSYEQYF,TGTGCCAGCAGCTTAGCCGGGGACAGCTCCTACGAGCAGTACTTC,TRBD1,TRBJ2-7,TRBV7-9,.
CASVSIPIAGVAYNEQFF,TGTGCTAGTGTCTCCATTCCTATAGCGGGAGTTGCGTACAATGAGCAGTTCTTC,TRBD2,TRBJ2-1,TRBV12-5,.
CASSLRARGLAAYNEQFF,TGTGCCAGCAGCTTACGGGCGAGGGGACTAGCGGCCTACAATGAGCAGTTCTTC,TRBD2,TRBJ2-1,TRBV7-3,.
CASSTDTNEQFF,TGTGCCAGCTCGACGGACACAAATGAGCAGTTCTTC,.,TRBJ2-1,TRBV18,.
CASSEIANNEQFF,TGTGCCAGCAGTGAAATTGCCAACAATGAGCAGTTCTTC,.,TRBJ2-1,TRBV6-1,few
CASSGGSLEFF,TGTGCCAGCAGCGGGGGGTCCTTGGAGTTCTTC,.,TRBJ2-1,TRBV7-9,.